The following is a TCR beta chain sequence with its context. Antigen specificity is unknown. Here immunoSEQ multiplex PCR was the method, and the copy in TCRdb shows in-frame clones only, minus some. The data contain about 77,000 clones, about 92% of them seen just once; the ten biggest clones take up roughly 4.3%. The entry originates in a study of T cell responses to AZD1222 COVID-19 vaccine. The length of the CDR3 is 16 residues. CDR1 is MDHEN and CDR2 is SYDVKM in the germline V gene. V shed 10 bases and J 5 bases; nucleotides not matched to a gene: 13. Study observations and caveats: Most donors were white British, females outnumbered males, and clonal diversity was possibly underestimated.

The origin of this receptor is an adult who received the AZD1222 COVID-19 vaccine. The input for sequencing was peripheral blood, taken 28 days after the second AZD1222 dose. The gene calls are TRBV28 and TRBJ2-5; TRBD2 matches at 13 bases. In DNA, the CDR3 is TGTGCCACCTGGGGACTAGCGGGACCCTCGGGGGAGACCCAGTACTTC. This codes for CATWGLAGPSGETQYF. Variable domain in full (rest from reference TRBV28 and TRBJ2-5): DVKVTQSSRYLVKRTGEKVFLECVQDMDHENMFWYRQDPGLGLRLIYFSYDVKMKEKGDIPEGYSVSREKKERFSLILESASTNQTSMYLCATWGLAGPSGETQYFGPGTRLLVL.